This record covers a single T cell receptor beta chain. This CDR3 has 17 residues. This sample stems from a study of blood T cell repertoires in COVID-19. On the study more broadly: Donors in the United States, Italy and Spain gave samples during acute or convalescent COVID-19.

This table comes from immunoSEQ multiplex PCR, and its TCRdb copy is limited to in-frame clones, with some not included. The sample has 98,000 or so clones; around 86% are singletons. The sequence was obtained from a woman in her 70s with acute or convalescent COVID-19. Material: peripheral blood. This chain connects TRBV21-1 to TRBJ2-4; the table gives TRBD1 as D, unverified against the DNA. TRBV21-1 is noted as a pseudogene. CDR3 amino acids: CASSPRQEDSTKNIQYF. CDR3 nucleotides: TGTGCCAGCAGCCCACGTCAAGAGGACAGTACCAAAAACATTCAGTACTTC.